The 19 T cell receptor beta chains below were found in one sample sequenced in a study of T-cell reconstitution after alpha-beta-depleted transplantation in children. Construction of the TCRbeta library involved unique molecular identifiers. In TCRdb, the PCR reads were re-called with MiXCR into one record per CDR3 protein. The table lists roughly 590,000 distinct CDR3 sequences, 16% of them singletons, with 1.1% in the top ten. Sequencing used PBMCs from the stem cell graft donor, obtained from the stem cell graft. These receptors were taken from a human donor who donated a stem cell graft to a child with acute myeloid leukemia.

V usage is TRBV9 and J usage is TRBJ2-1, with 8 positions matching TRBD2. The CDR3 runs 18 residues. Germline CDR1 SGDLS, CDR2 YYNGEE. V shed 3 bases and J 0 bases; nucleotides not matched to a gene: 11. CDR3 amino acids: CASSGEGGLVYSYNEQFF. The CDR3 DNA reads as TGTGCCAGCAGCGGGGAAGGGGGACTAGTCTACTCCTACAATGAGCAGTTCTTC.

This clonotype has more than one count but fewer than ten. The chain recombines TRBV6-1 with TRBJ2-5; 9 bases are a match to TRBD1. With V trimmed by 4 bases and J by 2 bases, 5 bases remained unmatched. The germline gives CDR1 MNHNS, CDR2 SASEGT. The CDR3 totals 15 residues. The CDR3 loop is CASSADRGTQETQYF. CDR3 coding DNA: TGTGCCAGCAGTGCAGACAGGGGGACTCAAGAGACCCAGTACTTC.

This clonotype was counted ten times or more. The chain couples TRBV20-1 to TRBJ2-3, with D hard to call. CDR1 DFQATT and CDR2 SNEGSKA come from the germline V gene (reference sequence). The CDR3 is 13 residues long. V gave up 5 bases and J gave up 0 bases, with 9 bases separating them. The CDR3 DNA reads TGCAGTGCTGACAAATCTAGCACAGATACGCAGTATTTT. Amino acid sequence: CSADKSSTDTQYF.

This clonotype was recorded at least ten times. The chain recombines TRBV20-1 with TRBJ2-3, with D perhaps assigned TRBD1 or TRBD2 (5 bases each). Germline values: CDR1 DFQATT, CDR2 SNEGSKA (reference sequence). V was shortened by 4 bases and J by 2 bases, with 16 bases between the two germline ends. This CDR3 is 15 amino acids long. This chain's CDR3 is CSATLRDDNTDTQYF. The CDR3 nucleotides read TGCAGTGCTACACTGAGGGACGACAACACAGATACGCAGTATTTT.

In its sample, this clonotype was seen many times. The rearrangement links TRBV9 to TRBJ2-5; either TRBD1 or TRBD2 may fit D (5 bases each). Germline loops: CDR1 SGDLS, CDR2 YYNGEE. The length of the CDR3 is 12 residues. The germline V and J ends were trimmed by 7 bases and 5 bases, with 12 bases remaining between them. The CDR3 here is CASQGEGETQYF. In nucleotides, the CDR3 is TGTGCCAGCCAGGGCGAGGGGGAGACCCAGTACTTC.

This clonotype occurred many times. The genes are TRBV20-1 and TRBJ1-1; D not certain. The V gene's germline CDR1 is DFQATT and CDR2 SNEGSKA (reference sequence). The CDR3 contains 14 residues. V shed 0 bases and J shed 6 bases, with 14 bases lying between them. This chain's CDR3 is CSARDPIGSPEAFF. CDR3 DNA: TGCAGTGCTAGAGATCCTATTGGGTCTCCTGAAGCTTTCTTT.

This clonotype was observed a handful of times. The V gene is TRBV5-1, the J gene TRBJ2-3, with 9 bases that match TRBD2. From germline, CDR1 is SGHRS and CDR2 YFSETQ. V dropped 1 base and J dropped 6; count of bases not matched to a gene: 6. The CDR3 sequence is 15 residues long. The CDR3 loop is CASSLSSGGRDTQYF. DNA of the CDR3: TGCGCCAGCAGCTTGAGTAGCGGGGGAAGGGATACGCAGTATTTT.

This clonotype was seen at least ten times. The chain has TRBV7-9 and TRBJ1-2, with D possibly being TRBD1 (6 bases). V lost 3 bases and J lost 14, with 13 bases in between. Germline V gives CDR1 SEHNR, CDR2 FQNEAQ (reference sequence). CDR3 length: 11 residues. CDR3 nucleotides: TGTGCCAGCAGCTTGACAGGTGGGGGGACCTTC. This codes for CASSLTGGGTF. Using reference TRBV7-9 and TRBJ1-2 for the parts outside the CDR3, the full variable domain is DTGVSQNPRHKITKRGQNVTFRCDPISEHNRLYWYRQTLGQGPEFLTYFQNEAQLEKSRLLSDRFSAERPKGSFSTLEIQRTEQGDSAMYLCASSLTGGGTFGSGTRLTVV.

CDR3 region: CASSLETDLNTGELFF. As DNA, the CDR3 is TGCGCCAGCAGCTTGGAGACAGACCTGAACACCGGGGAGCTGTTTTTT. V and J are TRBV5-1 and TRBJ2-2, with D possibly matching TRBD1 (5 bases). The V and J ends lost 0 bases and 1 base respectively, with 10 bases between them. From germline, CDR1 is SGHRS and CDR2 YFSETQ. This CDR3 spans 16 amino acids.

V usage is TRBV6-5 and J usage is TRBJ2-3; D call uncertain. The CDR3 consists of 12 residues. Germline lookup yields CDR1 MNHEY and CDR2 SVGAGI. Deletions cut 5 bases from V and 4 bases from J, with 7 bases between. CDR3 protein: CASSRNPDTQYF. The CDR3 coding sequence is TGTGCCAGCAGTAGGAACCCAGATACGCAGTATTTT.

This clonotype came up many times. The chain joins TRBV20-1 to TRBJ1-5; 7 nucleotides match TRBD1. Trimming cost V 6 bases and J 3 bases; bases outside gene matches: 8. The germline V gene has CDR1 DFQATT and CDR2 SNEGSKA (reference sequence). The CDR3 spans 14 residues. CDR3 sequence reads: CSAQDREFNQPQHF. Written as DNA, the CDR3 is TGCAGTGCCCAAGACAGGGAATTCAATCAGCCCCAGCATTTT.

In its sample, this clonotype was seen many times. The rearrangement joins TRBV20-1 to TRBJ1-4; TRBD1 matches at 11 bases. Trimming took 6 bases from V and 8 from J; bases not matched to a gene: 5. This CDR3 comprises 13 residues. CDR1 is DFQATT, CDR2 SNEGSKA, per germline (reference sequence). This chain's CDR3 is CSARTGGREKLFF. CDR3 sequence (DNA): TGCAGTGCAAGGACAGGGGGCAGGGAAAAACTGTTTTTT.

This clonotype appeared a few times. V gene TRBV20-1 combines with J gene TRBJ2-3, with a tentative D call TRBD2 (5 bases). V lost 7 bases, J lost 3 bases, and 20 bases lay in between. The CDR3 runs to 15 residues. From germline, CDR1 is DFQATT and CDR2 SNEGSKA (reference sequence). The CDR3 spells CSVYVTGVGTDTQYF. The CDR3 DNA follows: TGCAGTGTTTACGTGACCGGGGTGGGGACAGATACGCAGTATTTT.

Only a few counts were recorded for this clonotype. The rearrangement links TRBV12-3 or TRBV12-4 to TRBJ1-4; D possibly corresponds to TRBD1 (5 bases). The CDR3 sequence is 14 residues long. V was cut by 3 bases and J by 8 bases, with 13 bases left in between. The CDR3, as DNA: TGTGCCAGCAGTTTTGGGGGGACCGGCGAAAAACTGTTTTTT. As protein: CASSFGGTGEKLFF.

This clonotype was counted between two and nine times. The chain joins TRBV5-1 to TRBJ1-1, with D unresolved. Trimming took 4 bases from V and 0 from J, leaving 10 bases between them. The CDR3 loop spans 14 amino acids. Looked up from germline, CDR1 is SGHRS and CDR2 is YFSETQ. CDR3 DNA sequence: TGCGCCAGCAGCATCACAGTTATGAACACTGAAGCTTTCTTT. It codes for CASSITVMNTEAFF. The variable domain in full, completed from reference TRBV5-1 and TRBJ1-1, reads KAGVTQTPRYLIKTRGQQVTLSCSPISGHRSVSWYQQTPGQGLQFLFEYFSETQRNKGNFPGRFSGRQFSNSRSEMNVSTLELGDSALYLCASSITVMNTEAFFGQGTRLTVV.

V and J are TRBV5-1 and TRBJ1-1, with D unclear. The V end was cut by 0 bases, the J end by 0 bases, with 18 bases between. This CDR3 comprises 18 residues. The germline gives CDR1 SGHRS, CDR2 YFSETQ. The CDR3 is CASSLEGFHSFMNTEAFF. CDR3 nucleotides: TGCGCCAGCAGCTTGGAGGGTTTCCATTCTTTTATGAACACTGAAGCTTTCTTT.

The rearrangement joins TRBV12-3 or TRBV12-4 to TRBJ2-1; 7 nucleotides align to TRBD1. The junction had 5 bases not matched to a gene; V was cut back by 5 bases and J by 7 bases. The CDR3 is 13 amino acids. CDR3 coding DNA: TGTGCCAGCAGTGGGCCGGGACAGAATGAGCAGTTCTTC. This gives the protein CASSGPGQNEQFF.

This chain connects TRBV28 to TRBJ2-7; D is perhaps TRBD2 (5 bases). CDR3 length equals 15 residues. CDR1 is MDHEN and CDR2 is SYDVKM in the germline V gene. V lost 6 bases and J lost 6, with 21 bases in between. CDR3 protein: CASSPNLGLSAEQYV. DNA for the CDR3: TGTGCCAGCAGCCCAAACTTAGGACTCAGCGCCGAGCAGTACGTC.

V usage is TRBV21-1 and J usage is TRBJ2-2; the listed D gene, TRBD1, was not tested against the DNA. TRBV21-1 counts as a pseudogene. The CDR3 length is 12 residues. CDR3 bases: TGTGCCACACAGGGGAACACCGGGGAGCTGTTTTTT. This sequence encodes CATQGNTGELFF.